The 24 T cell receptor beta chains listed next were all sequenced from one sample in a study of cytomegalovirus exposure and HLA in healthy donors. Method: immunoSEQ multiplex PCR; TCRdb's copy keeps in-frame clones and lacks some. The data contain fewer than 400,000 clones, about nine tenths of them seen just once; the ten biggest clones take up around 0.8%. The sequencing input was PBMCs. The source is a woman younger than 30 in good health and CMV-seronegative.

The chain employs TRBV9 and TRBJ1-1, with D tentatively TRBD1 (6 bases). Germline assignment: CDR1 SGDLS and CDR2 YYNGEE. The CDR3 loop spans 13 amino acids. The V gene lost 3 bases and the J gene lost 3 bases, with 9 bases spanning the gap. Here the CDR3 DNA reads TGTGCCAGCAGCGCTGCAGGGGACACTGAAGCTTTCTTT. This sequence encodes CASSAAGDTEAFF.

This chain's CDR3 is CASSLSGPSTDEQYF. The CDR3 DNA follows: TGTGCCAGCAGTTTATCTGGCCCCTCCACCGACGAGCAGTACTTC. The genes are TRBV27 and TRBJ2-7; D remains unclear. The CDR3 has 15 amino acids. The germline CDR1 and CDR2 sequences are MNHEY and SMNVEV (reference sequence). Trimming removed 0 bases from V and 5 bases from J, with 14 bases in between.

The rearrangement joins TRBV28 to TRBJ1-2, with TRBD1 identical over 9 bases. The CDR3 contains 14 residues. Germline V gene sequence: CDR1 MDHEN, CDR2 SYDVKM. V lost 6 bases to trimming and J lost 2 bases; unmatched junction nucleotides: 4. This CDR3 reads CASREQGANYGYTF. CDR3 bases: TGTGCCAGCAGGGAACAGGGGGCAAACTATGGCTACACCTTC.

The rearrangement joins TRBV29-1 to TRBJ1-1, with 8 bases aligning to TRBD1. V was pared by 7 bases and J by 2 bases, with 6 bases of the junction left unmatched. The V gene's germline CDR1 is SQVTM and CDR2 ANQGSEA. The CDR3 has 13 amino acids. CDR3 DNA: TGCAGCGCTTTCGGACAGGGAAACACTGAAGCTTTCTTT. It specifies CSAFGQGNTEAFF.

The V call is TRBV28, the J call TRBJ2-7; 8 bases are a match to TRBD2. Trimming took 3 bases from V and 5 from J; bases not matched to a gene: 6. CDR1 and CDR2 from the germline V gene are MDHEN and SYDVKM. The CDR3 loop spans 14 amino acids. The DNA of the CDR3 is TGTGCCAGCAGTTTCGACGGGGGGGTTGACGAGCAGTACTTC. This codes for CASSFDGGVDEQYF.

This rearrangement joins TRBV14 to TRBJ2-1, with no clear D. Trimming removed 4 bases at V and 4 bases at J, with 8 bases between. Germline CDR1 and CDR2: SGHDN and FVKESK. CDR3 length: 13 amino acids. The CDR3 region is CASSRVYYNEQFF. CDR3 in DNA: TGTGCCAGCAGCCGCGTTTATTACAATGAGCAGTTCTTC.

Only a few counts were recorded for this clone. The rearrangement joins TRBV2 to TRBJ1-2; TRBD1 agrees at 7 bases. From germline, CDR1 is SNHLY and CDR2 FYNNEI. Trimming cost V 4 bases and J 3 bases; bases outside gene matches: 2. The CDR3 extends over 13 amino acids. The CDR3 region is CASSAGTDYGYTF. DNA of the CDR3: TGTGCCAGCAGTGCGGGGACAGACTATGGCTACACCTTC.

CDR3 sequence reads: CASSFPGHNTGELFF. The CDR3 DNA sequence: TGTGCCAGCAGCTTCCCGGGACACAACACCGGGGAGCTGTTTTTT. The chain has TRBV4-2 and TRBJ2-2, with D possibly being TRBD1 (6 bases). V was cut by 5 bases and J by 2 bases, with 12 bases left in between. Looked up from germline, CDR1 is LGHNA and CDR2 is YNFKEQ. There are 15 residues in the CDR3.

This clone showed up just a few times. The chain links TRBV11-2 to TRBJ2-2; TRBD1 agrees at 7 bases. V dropped 1 base and J dropped 3; count of bases not matched to a gene: 5. The CDR3 spans 16 residues. Germline V CDR1 and CDR2: SGHAT, FQNNGV. CDR3 residues: CASSLVGGGYTGELFF. DNA of the CDR3: TGTGCCAGCAGCTTAGTAGGGGGCGGGTACACCGGGGAGCTGTTTTTT.

The chain employs TRBV4-2 and TRBJ2-7, with 7 bases that match TRBD1. Looked up from germline, CDR1 is LGHNA and CDR2 is YNFKEQ. Germline trimming cut 1 base from V and 3 bases from J; bases unmatched to any gene: 9. CDR3 length: 16 residues. CDR3 region: CASSQVEGATDYEQYF. The CDR3 bases are TGTGCCAGCAGCCAAGTCGAGGGGGCCACCGACTACGAGCAGTACTTC.

V usage is TRBV5-1 and J usage is TRBJ2-4; 7 nucleotides match TRBD1. Germline V CDR1 and CDR2: SGHRS, YFSETQ. The CDR3 loop spans 16 amino acids. V was pared by 0 bases and J by 8 bases, with 11 bases of the junction left unmatched. The CDR3 DNA is TGCGCCAGCAGCTTGGCCGGGACAGTGGCGTCCGACATTCAGTACTTC. Translating gives CASSLAGTVASDIQYF.

V is TRBV6-6 and J is TRBJ1-1; D possibly corresponds to TRBD1 (5 bases). The CDR3 covers 12 residues. Trimming took 6 bases from V and 7 from J, leaving 12 bases between them. Germline CDR1 MNHNY, CDR2 SVGAGI (reference sequence). DNA of the CDR3: TGTGCCAGCAGACCCCCGCAGGGTGAAGCTTTCTTT. It is translated as CASRPPQGEAFF.

The chain combines TRBV6-5 with TRBJ1-1, with 8 bases aligning to TRBD1. The CDR3 sequence is 15 residues long. Germline values: CDR1 MNHEY, CDR2 SVGAGI. Trimming at V came to 6 bases and at J to 1 base, leaving 7 bases not matched to a gene. CDR3 amino acids: CASSYTGQGNTEAFF. The CDR3 DNA sequence: TGTGCCAGCAGCTACACTGGACAGGGGAACACTGAAGCTTTCTTT.

The V call is TRBV5-1, the J call TRBJ1-1; TRBD1 matches 8 bases. Per the germline V gene, CDR1 is SGHRS and CDR2 is YFSETQ. The CDR3 loop spans 15 amino acids. V lost 4 bases and J lost 4; bases outside the gene matches: 9. The CDR3 region has the DNA TGCGCCAGCAGCCAAGGGACAGGCGGAATCACTGAAGCTTTCTTT. Translation: CASSQGTGGITEAFF.

The J gene is TRBJ2-7, the V gene TRBV28; TRBD2 might be the D (6 bases). From germline, CDR1 is MDHEN and CDR2 SYDVKM. The ends were cut back, 7 bases at V and 9 bases at J, with 22 bases in the middle. The CDR3 is 14 amino acids. CDR3 nucleotide sequence: TGTGCCAGCACCCGCCCGGGGACTGGTACTGGGCAGTACTTC. As protein: CASTRPGTGTGQYF.

The chain uses TRBV6-6 and TRBJ2-3; 9 bases agree with TRBD2. The CDR3 runs to 15 residues. V dropped 2 bases and J dropped 0; count of bases not matched to a gene: 0. Germline assignment: CDR1 MNHNY and CDR2 SVGAGI (reference sequence). The CDR3 here is CASSYAGGSTDTQYF. Written as DNA, the CDR3 is TGTGCCAGCAGTTACGCGGGAGGGAGCACAGATACGCAGTATTTT.

This chain uses TRBV7-9 with TRBJ2-5; 7 positions agree with TRBD1. Germline V gives CDR1 SEHNR, CDR2 FQNEAQ (reference sequence). V trimming: 4 bases; J trimming: 2 bases; junction bases outside the gene matches: 7. The CDR3 length is 15 residues. The CDR3 bases are TGTGCCAGCAGCTCAACCGGGACAGCACAAGAGACCCAGTACTTC. Protein product: CASSSTGTAQETQYF.

The chain carries TRBV4-1 and TRBJ1-2, with a possible D match to TRBD1 (5 bases). The CDR3 is 13 amino acids. Germline CDR1 MGHRA, CDR2 YSYEKL. Trimming cost V 1 base and J 6 bases, with 9 bases left between them. CDR3 nucleotide sequence: TGCGCCAGCAGCCAAGTGGGGGGAGATGGCTACACCTTC. Its protein is CASSQVGGDGYTF.

The CDR3 here is CASSAQGLDEQYF. CDR3 in DNA: TGTGCCAGTAGTGCCCAGGGTCTAGACGAGCAGTACTTC. J is TRBJ2-7 and V is TRBV19; TRBD1 is a possible D gene (5 bases). CDR1 is LNHDA, CDR2 SQIVND, per germline (reference sequence). The CDR3 is made up of 13 amino acids. Between the trimmed V and J ends, which lost 5 bases and 5 bases, there was a span of 13 bases.

The genes are TRBV18 and TRBJ1-2, with 9 bases matching TRBD1. Looked up from germline, CDR1 is KGHSH and CDR2 is LQKENI. J gave up 4 bases and V 7 bases, and 7 bases lay outside the gene matches. CDR3 length: 14 amino acids. The CDR3 loop reads CASLRDRESYGYTF. The DNA for the CDR3 is TGTGCCAGCTTAAGGGACAGGGAGTCCTATGGCTACACCTTC.

The J gene is TRBJ2-7, the V gene TRBV6-1; D is possibly TRBD1 (5 bases). Germline CDR1 is MNHNS and CDR2 is SASEGT. This CDR3 region has 15 residues. V lost 7 bases, J lost 3 bases, and 19 bases lay in between. The CDR3 DNA follows: TGTGCCAGCAAAGGGATAGGGGTGACAGTCTACGAGCAGTACTTC. This gives the protein CASKGIGVTVYEQYF.

The chain is built from TRBV5-1 and TRBJ1-2; a weak D match, TRBD1 (5 bases). Per germline, CDR1 SGHRS and CDR2 YFSETQ. V was cut by 5 bases and J by 0 bases, with 11 bases left in between. The CDR3 is 14 residues long. CDR3 amino acids: CASSLTAPNYGYTF. Here the CDR3 DNA reads TGCGCCAGCAGTCTGACAGCCCCTAACTATGGCTACACCTTC.

CDR3 loop: CASSLFPGTGEKLFF. CDR3 in DNA: TGTGCCAGCAGTTTATTTCCAGGGACAGGGGAAAAACTGTTTTTT. This sequence joins TRBV28 and TRBJ1-4; 9 bases match TRBD1. J gave up 8 bases and V 1 base, and 5 bases lay outside the gene matches. The germline gives CDR1 MDHEN, CDR2 SYDVKM. This CDR3 spans 15 amino acids. Complete variable domain (other parts from reference TRBV28 and TRBJ1-4): DVKVTQSSRYLVKRTGEKVFLECVQDMDHENMFWYRQDPGLGLRLIYFSYDVKMKEKGDIPEGYSVSREKKERFSLILESASTNQTSMYLCASSLFPGTGEKLFFGSGTQLSVL.

The gene calls are TRBV6-6 and TRBJ2-1; a possible D gene is TRBD2 (5 bases). The CDR3 has 14 amino acids. Trimming removed 0 bases from V and 5 bases from J, with 8 bases in between. CDR1 is MNHNY and CDR2 is SVGAGI in the germline V gene (reference sequence). CDR3 bases: TGTGCCAGCAGTTACTCGGACTGGAACAATGAGCAGTTCTTC. Amino acid sequence: CASSYSDWNNEQFF.